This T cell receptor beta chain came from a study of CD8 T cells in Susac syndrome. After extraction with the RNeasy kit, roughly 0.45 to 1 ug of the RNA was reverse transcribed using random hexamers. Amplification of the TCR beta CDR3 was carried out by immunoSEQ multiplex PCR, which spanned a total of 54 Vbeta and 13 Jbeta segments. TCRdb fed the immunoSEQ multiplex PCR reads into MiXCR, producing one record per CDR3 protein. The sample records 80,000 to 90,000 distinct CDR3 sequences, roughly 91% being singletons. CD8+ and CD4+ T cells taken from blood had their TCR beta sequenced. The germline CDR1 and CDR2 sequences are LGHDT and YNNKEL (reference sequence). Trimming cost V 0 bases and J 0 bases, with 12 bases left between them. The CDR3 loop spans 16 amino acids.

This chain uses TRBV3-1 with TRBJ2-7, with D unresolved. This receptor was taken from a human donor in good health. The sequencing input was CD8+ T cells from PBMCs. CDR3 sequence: CASSQEGYSNSYEQYF. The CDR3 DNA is TGTGCCAGCAGCCAAGAGGGTTACTCTAACTCCTACGAGCAGTACTTC.